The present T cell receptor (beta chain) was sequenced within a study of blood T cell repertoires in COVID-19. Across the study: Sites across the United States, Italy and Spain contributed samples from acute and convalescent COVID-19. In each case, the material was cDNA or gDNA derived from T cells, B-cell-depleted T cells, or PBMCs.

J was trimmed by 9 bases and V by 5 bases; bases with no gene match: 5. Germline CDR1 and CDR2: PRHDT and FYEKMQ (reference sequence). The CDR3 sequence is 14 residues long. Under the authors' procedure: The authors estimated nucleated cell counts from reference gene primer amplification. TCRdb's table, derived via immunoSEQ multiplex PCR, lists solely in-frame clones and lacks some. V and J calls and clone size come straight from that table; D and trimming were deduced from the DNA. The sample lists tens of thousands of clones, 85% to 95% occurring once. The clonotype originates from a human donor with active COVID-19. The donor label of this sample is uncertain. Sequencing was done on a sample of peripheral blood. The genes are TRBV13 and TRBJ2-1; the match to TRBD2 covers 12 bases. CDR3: CASSPLAGGLEQFF. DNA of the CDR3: TGTGCCAGCAGCCCCCTAGCGGGGGGGCTTGAGCAGTTCTTC.